This is a list of T cell receptor beta chains from one sample in a study of T cell repertoires in cytomegalovirus infection. MiXCR, applied by TCRdb to the reads, yields one record per CDR3 protein. This table has roughly 990,000 distinct CDR3 sequences, under 40% appearing once. These receptors are not linked to any known antigen. The starting material was cultured CD8+ T cells from PBMCs, obtained from culture after CMV antigen stimulation. The source is a human donor in good health (CMV status not recorded). Some clones in this sample may be carry-over from other donors' samples. The conserved cysteine and the conserved F or W are not part of the CDR3 here. Fields, in order: clone size, J gene, V gene, CDR3 protein. The size field is filled for only some rows; it gives once, few, many or a size class.

>NA|TRBJ2-5|TRBV7-9
ASSLGWEAFTETQY
>few|TRBJ1-6|TRBV7-9
ASSLVGQGNSPLH
>once|TRBJ2-3|TRBV2
ASSEQRVFSTDTQY
>NA|TRBJ1-4|TRBV28
ASSFRVLGAGFEKLF
>few|TRBJ1-2|TRBV12-3/TRBV12-4
ASSLAGQGRDRGYGYT
>few|TRBJ1-2|TRBV12-3/TRBV12-4
ASSIAGIYGYT
>many|TRBJ1-3|TRBV7-9
ASSGGLSGNTIY
>NA|TRBJ2-5|TRBV7-9
ASSNTRVWETQY
>NA|TRBJ2-1|TRBV7-2
ASSLEGLAGDEQF
>NA|TRBJ1-2|TRBV9
VSSSTSNRDRSRVGYT
>NA|TRBJ2-2|TRBV19
ASSPFAGGELF
>few|TRBJ2-1|TRBV12-5
ATSGGHYNEQF
>NA|TRBJ2-1|TRBV9
ASSVSGRGRSGEQF
>NA|TRBJ1-1|TRBV7-6
ASSLEGGWDTEAF
>NA|TRBJ2-3|TRBV6-5
ASSRIAGGASDTQY
>many|TRBJ1-2|TRBV20-1
SARDRPYGYT
>few|TRBJ2-5|TRBV28
AIKLGGAETQY
>few|TRBJ2-5|TRBV4-1
ASSQVGGWETQY
>few|TRBJ2-3|TRBV5-6
ASGYGGLLTDTQY
>NA|TRBJ1-1|TRBV7-3
ASSSKRQGASTEAF
>NA|TRBJ2-1|TRBV27
ASSWARGKVGWDEQF
>NA|TRBJ1-2|TRBV2
ASIRRALGYT
>NA|TRBJ2-1|TRBV2
ASSPPLSSYNEQF
>NA|TRBJ1-1|TRBV19
ASSIDRRDRSTEAF
>many|TRBJ1-5|TRBV7-9
ASSLANQPQH
>NA|TRBJ1-5|TRBV28
ASSFPELNQPQH